This entry concerns a single TCR beta chain. Antigen specificity is unknown. This sample is drawn from a study of graft-versus-host responses after intestinal transplantation. Overall study: Grafts that recipients had were multivisceral, liver-intestinal, or isolated intestinal transplants. Following induction with anti-thymocyte globulin, all recipients were given tacrolimus and steroids for about three years.

Trimming removed 5 bases from V and 10 bases from J; junction bases left unmatched: 9. Germline V gene lookup returns CDR1 SEHNR and CDR2 FQNEAQ (reference sequence). This CDR3 spans 14 amino acids. Produced via immunoSEQ multiplex PCR; TCRdb's table is partial and in-frame only. Counted here are about 50,000 clones, about 81% occurring once; the ten biggest clones make up around 0.5%. The source of this sequence is a human donor who was the organ donor for an intestinal transplant. The source material was unstimulated CD4+ T cells sorted from spleen or lymph node cells, sampled before transplant. The rearrangement joins TRBV7-9 to TRBJ1-4; 8 bases line up with TRBD1. The CDR3 DNA is TGTGCCAGCAGCCCCGACGGACAGGGCGGAAAACTGTTTTTT. This translates into CASSPDGQGGKLFF.